This paragraph reports one T cell receptor beta chain. A read error may account for a junction end that differs from germline. This sample is part of a study of T cells after yellow fever vaccination. MiXCR was run by TCRdb on the 5' RACE reads, yielding one entry per CDR3 protein. The sample lists around 310,000 distinct CDR3 sequences, around 4% occurring once. The V gene's germline CDR1 is SEHNR and CDR2 FQNEAQ (reference sequence). The CDR3 spans 13 residues. The sample was PBMCs, taken on the day of the yellow fever booster vaccination. The source of this sequence is a man younger than 35 who received the YFV17D yellow fever vaccine. V and J are TRBV7-9 and TRBJ2-3; TRBD2 matches at 7 bases. CDR3 sequence: CAISGAHPDTQYF. The CDR3 nucleotides read TGTGCCATCAGCGGGGCCCACCCAGATACGCAGTATTTT. The full variable domain, its missing parts supplied by reference TRBV7-9 and TRBJ2-3, is DTGVSQNPRHKITKRGQNVTFRCDPISEHNRLYWYRQTLGQGPEFLTYFQNEAQLEKSRLLSDRFSAERPKGSFSTLEIQRTEQGDSAMYLCAISGAHPDTQYFGPGTRLTVL.